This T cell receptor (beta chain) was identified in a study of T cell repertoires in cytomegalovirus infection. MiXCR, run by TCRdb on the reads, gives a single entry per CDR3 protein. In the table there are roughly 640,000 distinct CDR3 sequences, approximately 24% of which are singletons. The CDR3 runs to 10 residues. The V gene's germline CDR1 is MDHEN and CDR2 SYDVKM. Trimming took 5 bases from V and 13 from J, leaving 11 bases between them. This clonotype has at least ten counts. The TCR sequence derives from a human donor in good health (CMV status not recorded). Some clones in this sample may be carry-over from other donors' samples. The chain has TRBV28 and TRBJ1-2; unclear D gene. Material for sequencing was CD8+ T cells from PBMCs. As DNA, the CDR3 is TGTGCCAGCAGTGCCCGGGCCCTCACCTTC. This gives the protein CASSARALTF.